These 10 T cell receptor beta chains originate from one sample sequenced in a study of blood T cell repertoires in COVID-19. Profiled with immunoSEQ multiplex PCR; TCRdb holds only in-frame clones, not every one. Of some 260,000 clones in the sample, about 81% are singletons; the top ten hold roughly 4%. Sequences were obtained from PBMCs or T cells enriched from blood (not recorded which). These receptor sequences come from a man aged 30-40 years with acute COVID-19.

Concerning this clone: Germline is not matched at one junction end, which may reflect a read error. The V gene is TRBV5-1, the J gene TRBJ2-1; 9 nucleotides agree with TRBD2. Per germline, CDR1 SGHRS and CDR2 YFSETQ. The CDR3 has 14 residues. As DNA, the CDR3 is TGTGCCAGCAGCCCACCTAGCGGGATTAATGAGCAGTTCTTC. This sequence encodes CASSPPSGINEQFF.

The chain recombines TRBV6-5 with TRBJ2-2; 8 bases map to TRBD1. The CDR3 runs to 15 residues. Germline trimming cut 7 bases from V and 7 bases from J; bases unmatched to any gene: 11. CDR1 and CDR2 (germline): MNHEY, SVGAGI. The CDR3 nucleotides are TGTGCCAGCAACGGACAGGGAAGGGTGAGCGGGGAGCTGTTTTTT. Amino acid sequence: CASNGQGRVSGELFF.

The chain joins TRBV28 to TRBJ1-5; 9 positions agree with TRBD1. Germline V lookup: CDR1 MDHEN, CDR2 SYDVKM. This CDR3 contains 15 residues. Trimming cost V 6 bases and J 4 bases; bases outside gene matches: 7. CDR3 amino acids: CASRGDREENQPQHF. The CDR3 nucleotides read TGTGCCAGCAGAGGGGACAGGGAGGAGAATCAGCCCCAGCATTTT.

Of note for this clone: The junction and the germline gene differ at one end; a read error may be behind it. The CDR3 DNA reads as TGTGCCAGCAGCCCCTGGACAGGGAGGAACACCGGGGAGCTGTTTTTT. This codes for CASSPWTGRNTGELFF. The chain has TRBV5-1 and TRBJ2-2; 8 bases match TRBD1. Germline CDR1 reads SGHRS; CDR2 reads YFSETQ. CDR3 length: 16 residues.

This clone occurred once. This chain uses TRBV27 with TRBJ1-2; a weak D match, TRBD1 (6 bases). V was clipped by 7 bases and J by 8 bases, with 20 bases between them. CDR1 MNHEY and CDR2 SMNVEV come from the germline V gene (reference sequence). The CDR3 covers 14 residues. The CDR3 spells CASNARGGLRGYTF. The CDR3 DNA sequence: TGTGCCAGCAACGCCCGCGGGGGGCTCAGGGGCTACACCTTC.

The chain joins TRBV9 to TRBJ1-4, with a weak D call TRBD1 (6 bases). V shed 8 bases and J shed 11 bases, with 16 bases lying between them. CDR1 is SGDLS, CDR2 YYNGEE, per germline. This CDR3 spans 12 amino acids. The CDR3 here is CASSGASGKLFF. The CDR3 region has the DNA TGTGCCAGTTCAGGGGCCTCGGGCAAACTGTTTTTT.

The chain couples TRBV4-1 to TRBJ2-3, with a possible D match to TRBD2 (5 bases). The CDR3 is 15 amino acids. Between the trimmed V and J ends, which lost 0 bases and 1 base, there was a span of 8 bases. The germline gives CDR1 MGHRA, CDR2 YSYEKL. The CDR3: CASSQEGARTDTQYF. The DNA of the CDR3 is TGCGCCAGCAGCCAAGAGGGAGCCCGCACAGATACGCAGTATTTT.

The J gene is TRBJ2-1, the V gene TRBV5-4, with D possibly matching TRBD1 (5 bases). The CDR3 is 15 residues long. V was clipped by 1 base and J by 6 bases, with 14 bases between them. Looked up from germline, CDR1 is SGHNT and CDR2 is YYREEE (reference sequence). CDR3 bases: TGTGCCAGCAGCTTGTCGGAAAGGGGTTCCAATGAGCAGTTCTTC. Translated, it gives CASSLSERGSNEQFF.

This CDR3 is CASSPGGQRIGETQYF. Here the CDR3 DNA reads TGTGCCAGTAGTCCTGGGGGACAGAGAATAGGGGAGACCCAGTACTTC. This chain connects TRBV19 to TRBJ2-5, with TRBD1 matching over 7 bases. This CDR3 comprises 16 residues. Germline values: CDR1 LNHDA, CDR2 SQIVND (reference sequence). Trimming took 5 bases from V and 5 from J; bases not matched to a gene: 14. The full variable domain, its missing parts supplied by reference TRBV19 and TRBJ2-5, is DGGITQSPKYLFRKEGQNVTLSCEQNLNHDAMYWYRQDPGQGLRLIYYSQIVNDFQKGDIAEGYSVSREKKESFPLTVTSAQKNPTAFYLCASSPGGQRIGETQYFGPGTRLLVL.

The chain combines TRBV7-9 with TRBJ1-4; no reliable D call. This CDR3 contains 16 residues. V lost 2 bases to trimming and J lost 8 bases, with 18 bases between them. CDR1 and CDR2 from the germline V gene are SEHNR and FQNEAQ (reference sequence). CDR3 sequence: CASSLRSGTQEEKLFF. The CDR3 nucleotides are TGTGCCAGCAGCTTAAGGTCAGGAACCCAAGAGGAAAAACTGTTTTTT. Combining the CDR3 with reference TRBV7-9 and TRBJ1-4 gives the whole variable domain DTGVSQNPRHKITKRGQNVTFRCDPISEHNRLYWYRQTLGQGPEFLTYFQNEAQLEKSRLLSDRFSAERPKGSFSTLEIQRTEQGDSAMYLCASSLRSGTQEEKLFFGSGTQLSVL.